A single sample gave rise to the 16 T cell receptor beta chains below, sequenced in a study of blood T cells in healthy people across ages. The second PCR ran roughly 7 to 12 cycles with a sample-barcoded 5' primer and J-beta primers. TCRdb re-analysed the 5' RACE reads in MiXCR, keeping a single row per CDR3 protein. The sample shows some 320,000 distinct CDR3 sequences, roughly 26% of them seen only once. Sequencing was performed on blood. The receptors were gathered from a woman aged 70 to 79 in good health.

This clonotype was observed a few times. Germline is not matched at one junction end, which may reflect a read error. The DNA of the CDR3 is TGTGCCACCAGCGATTTAACCCAAGAGACCCAGTACTTC. It codes for CATSDLTQETQYF. The chain joins TRBV24-1 to TRBJ2-5; D gene ambiguous. Germline values: CDR1 KGHDR, CDR2 SFDVKD. The CDR3 is made up of 13 amino acids.

The chain has TRBV7-9 and TRBJ1-3; D remains unclear. CDR3 length equals 16 residues. CDR1 is SEHNR, CDR2 FQNEAQ, per germline (reference sequence). V lost 5 bases and J lost 0, with 14 bases in between. The CDR3 nucleotides are TGTGCCAGCAGCCGTGCCGGATCTTACTCTGGAAACACCATATATTTT. Amino acid sequence: CASSRAGSYSGNTIYF.

With respect to this clonotype: At one boundary the junction diverges from the germline segment, which might be a read error. The chain uses TRBV12-3 or TRBV12-4 and TRBJ2-1; 8 positions match TRBD2. CDR3 length: 11 amino acids. The CDR3 nucleotides read TGTGCCAGCAGCAAGCGGGAGTTGGAGATCTTC. Its protein is CASSKRELEIF.

V gene TRBV6-5 combines with J gene TRBJ2-5; D might be TRBD1 or TRBD2, each matching 6 bases. CDR1 is MNHEY, CDR2 SVGAGI, per germline. The CDR3 is 16 residues long. The ends were cut back, 5 bases at V and 3 bases at J, with 19 bases in the middle. The CDR3 reads CASSRRNTGAKETQYF. The CDR3 coding sequence is TGTGCCAGCAGTCGACGCAATACGGGGGCGAAAGAGACCCAGTACTTC.

The rearrangement uses TRBV20-1 and TRBJ2-3; TRBD2 matches 7 bases. The CDR3 is 13 residues long. Per the germline V gene, CDR1 is DFQATT and CDR2 is SNEGSKA (reference sequence). The trim removed 4 bases at V and 4 bases at J, leaving 5 bases unmatched. The CDR3 here is CSANGGDSDTQYF. The CDR3 region has the DNA TGCAGTGCTAATGGGGGGGACTCAGATACGCAGTATTTT.

This clonotype occurred many times. This chain links TRBV6-4 with TRBJ1-3; D might be TRBD1 (6 bases). V lost 2 bases to trimming and J lost 0 bases, with 23 bases between them. Germline values: CDR1 MRHNA, CDR2 SNTAGT. CDR3 length: 20 amino acids. DNA of the CDR3: TGTGCCAGCAGTGACCCCCAAGGTCGACAGGAATTCAGCTCTGGAAACACCATATATTTT. Translated, it gives CASSDPQGRQEFSSGNTIYF.

CDR3 residues: CASSSRPGPAAGTQYF. The CDR3, as DNA: TGTGCCAGCAGCTCCAGACCGGGACCCGCTGCGGGTACGCAGTATTTT. The gene calls are TRBV11-2 and TRBJ2-3; D tentatively reads TRBD1 or TRBD2 (5 bases each). The CDR3 spans 16 residues. V was pared by 4 bases and J by 8 bases, with 22 bases between. The V gene's germline CDR1 is SGHAT and CDR2 FQNNGV.

The chain joins TRBV19 to TRBJ2-3, with a possible D match to TRBD1 (5 bases). Germline CDR1 LNHDA, CDR2 SQIVND (reference sequence). V lost 11 bases and J 4 bases, leaving 19 bases between the germline ends. This CDR3 is built from 14 residues. The CDR3 sequence is CASSYRGFADTQYF. In DNA form, the CDR3 reads TGTGCCTCGAGTTATAGGGGCTTCGCAGATACGCAGTATTTT.

This clonotype was picked up a small number of times. The V gene is TRBV5-1, the J gene TRBJ1-6; D remains unclear. This CDR3 has 16 amino acids. Trimming cost V 0 bases and J 6 bases, with 13 bases left between them. In germline, CDR1 is SGHRS, CDR2 YFSETQ. CDR3 in DNA: TGCGCCAGCAGCTTGGGTCCGACGGGGAGTAATTCACCCCTCCACTTT. This translates into CASSLGPTGSNSPLHF.

This clonotype was counted a few times. V is TRBV11-2 and J is TRBJ2-2, with 8 bases lining up with TRBD2. Looked up from germline, CDR1 is SGHAT and CDR2 is FQNNGV. The CDR3 contains 14 residues. Trimming took 4 bases from V and 6 from J; bases not matched to a gene: 4. DNA of the CDR3: TGTGCCAGCAGCTGGGCGGGGGGCTCCGGGGAGCTGTTTTTT. Encoded protein: CASSWAGGSGELFF.

A note on this clonotype: Without the conserved terminal phenylalanine or tryptophan, this CDR3 likely stems from a read error. The chain carries TRBV2 and TRBJ1-5; 9 nucleotides line up with TRBD1. V lost 3 bases to trimming and J lost 7 bases; unmatched junction nucleotides: 7. The CDR3 covers 15 residues. Germline V lookup: CDR1 SNHLY, CDR2 FYNNEI. The CDR3 DNA reads TGTGCCAGCAGTGATCGGACAGGGGATAAGCAGCCCCAGCATCTT. Protein product: CASSDRTGDKQPQHL.

This clonotype occurred a few times. The chain is built from TRBV12-3 or TRBV12-4 and TRBJ1-1; 8 nucleotides align to TRBD1. This CDR3 has 14 amino acids. With V trimmed by 5 bases and J by 5 bases, 7 bases remained unmatched. The CDR3 region is CASSPDRAGTEAFF. DNA for the CDR3: TGTGCCAGCAGTCCGGACAGGGCGGGTACTGAAGCTTTCTTT.

V and J are TRBV28 and TRBJ2-5; 7 bases are shared with TRBD2. The ends lost 8 bases at V and 5 bases at J; junction bases unmatched: 14. The CDR3 covers 15 residues. Germline CDR1 and CDR2: MDHEN and SYDVKM. The CDR3 nucleotides read TGTGCCAGCGACGGGGGGTTAATCCCAAGGGAGACCCAGTACTTC. The encoded protein is CASDGGLIPRETQYF.

This clonotype was observed a few times. The J gene is TRBJ2-5, the V gene TRBV5-1, with a tentative D call TRBD1 (6 bases). The tail of the sequence fits TRBJ2-7 better, so the J call may be wrong. The CDR3 is 14 amino acids. Germline V gene lookup returns CDR1 SGHRS and CDR2 YFSETQ. The CDR3 sequence: CASKSDSLPYEQYF. As DNA, the CDR3 is TGCGCCAGCAAATCGGACAGCCTTCCCTACGAGCAGTACTTC.

The CDR3 reads CASSHGVRRGGQPQHF. CDR3 in DNA: TGTGCCAGCAGTCACGGGGTCAGGAGGGGAGGTCAGCCCCAGCATTTT. The J gene is TRBJ1-5, the V gene TRBV6-6; maybe TRBD1 (5 bases). This CDR3 is 16 amino acids long. V lost 5 bases to trimming and J lost 6 bases, with 20 bases between them. Germline V gene sequence: CDR1 MNHNY, CDR2 SVGAGI (reference sequence).

This clonotype occurred a few times. The rearrangement joins TRBV14 to TRBJ2-5; 7 nucleotides align to TRBD1. The germline V gene has CDR1 SGHDN and CDR2 FVKESK. The V segment lost 11 bases and the J segment 1 base; nucleotides outside the gene matches: 10. This CDR3 comprises 14 residues. In nucleotides, the CDR3 is TGTGCCGGCTCACCCGGGACAGTCCAAGAGACCCAGTACTTC. This translates into CAGSPGTVQETQYF.